This T cell receptor beta chain was sequenced for a study of blood T cell repertoires in COVID-19. Turning to the study itself: Whether acute or convalescent, the COVID-19 samples came from the United States, Italy and Spain.

Per the study methods: Estimation of nucleated cell counts was performed using reference gene primer amplification. Only in-frame clones appear in the TCRdb table, and some are missing; sequencing was by immunoSEQ multiplex PCR. V, J and clone size are those of that table, while D and trimming were read from the DNA. The table has hundreds of thousands of clones, roughly 85% seen once; the top ten hold 3%. Material: peripheral blood. This sequence originates from a young man with active or convalescent COVID-19.

This CDR3 is CASSTWDSGYEKLFF. The CDR3, as DNA: TGTGCCAGCAGCACCTGGGACAGCGGTTATGAAAAACTGTTTTTT. The chain couples TRBV7-9 to TRBJ1-4; the match to TRBD1 covers 7 bases. V gave up 5 bases and J gave up 6 bases; unmatched junction bases: 9. Germline V CDR1 and CDR2: SEHNR, FQNEAQ (reference sequence). The length of the CDR3 is 15 residues.